This record covers a single T cell receptor beta chain. Antigen specificity is unknown. CDR3 size: 13 residues. Germline CDR1 is ENHRY and CDR2 is SYGVKD. V was pared by 8 bases and J by 5 bases, with 4 bases of the junction left unmatched. The entry originates in a study of OX40 agonist ivuxolimab in advanced cancers. About the research overall: Melanoma, hepatocellular carcinoma, head and neck or renal cell cancer occurred in dose-escalation patients.

Study conclusions and caveats: CD4+ and CD8+ T cells in blood underwent clonal expansion by week 6 at 0.1 to 3.0 mg/kg.

Sequencing used immunoSEQ multiplex PCR; TCRdb keeps in-frame clones, though not all of them. This sample has tens of thousands of clones, with 80% to 90% found just once. This chain connects TRBV10-3 to TRBJ1-4, with 8 positions matching TRBD1. The TCR comes from an adult with an advanced solid tumor such as melanoma, head and neck, liver or kidney cancer. Sequenced material: CD4+ or CD8+ T cells sorted from blood, taken in a trial of the OX40 agonist ivuxolimab. CDR3 in DNA: TGTGCCATCGGCAGGGGGCTCAATGAAAAACTGTTTTTT. Protein sequence: CAIGRGLNEKLFF.